These 12 T cell receptor beta chains came from one sample sequenced in a study of control samples from healthy donors and cancer patients (TCRdb year 2020). Library preparation was by the immunoSEQ multiplex PCR assay. The clones in this table, taken by TCRdb from immuneACCESS, are in-frame only. Not every clone is retained; where verified, under half of the shortfall comes from an unresolved V gene, and the cause of the rest is unknown. In this sample the table shows approximately 97,000 clones, about 86% of which occur a single time. Approximately 14% of the sample belongs to the ten largest clones. Sequencing was carried out using blood. The receptors stem from a man aged 30 to 45 in good health.

The rearrangement links TRBV30 to TRBJ1-6; maybe TRBD1 (5 bases). CDR1 and CDR2 (germline): GTSNPN, SVGIG (reference sequence). This CDR3 spans 15 amino acids. Trimming removed 0 bases at V and 8 bases at J, with 14 bases between. The DNA for the CDR3 is TGTGCCTGGAGTGTGCCAGGGAGTGTGCATTCACCCCTCCACTTT. The encoded protein is CAWSVPGSVHSPLHF.

The chain combines TRBV5-6 with TRBJ1-2; 8 bases are a match to TRBD1. This CDR3 comprises 15 residues. The J segment lost 8 bases and the V segment lost 1 base, leaving 10 bases of the junction unmatched. CDR1 and CDR2 from the germline V gene are SGHDT and YYEEEE. The CDR3 is CASSLIHATGDGYTF. The CDR3 region has the DNA TGTGCCAGCAGCTTGATTCATGCGACAGGGGACGGCTACACCTTC.

This chain links TRBV28 with TRBJ2-7; D remains ambiguous. Trimming removed 4 bases at V and 0 bases at J, with 4 bases between. CDR3 size: 12 residues. In germline, CDR1 is MDHEN, CDR2 SYDVKM. This chain's CDR3 is CASSWASYEQYF. CDR3 sequence (DNA): TGTGCCAGCAGTTGGGCCTCCTACGAGCAGTACTTC.

The J gene is TRBJ2-2, the V gene TRBV19; perhaps TRBD2 as D (7 bases). The germline V gene has CDR1 LNHDA and CDR2 SQIVND (reference sequence). V shed 4 bases and J shed 1 base, with 19 bases lying between them. The CDR3 spans 18 residues. The CDR3 region has the DNA TGTGCCAGTAGTAAGGGCAGGGGAGCGGGATGGAACACCGGGGAGCTGTTTTTT. Translation gives CASSKGRGAGWNTGELFF. Combining the CDR3 with reference TRBV19 and TRBJ2-2 gives the whole variable domain DGGITQSPKYLFRKEGQNVTLSCEQNLNHDAMYWYRQDPGQGLRLIYYSQIVNDFQKGDIAEGYSVSREKKESFPLTVTSAQKNPTAFYLCASSKGRGAGWNTGELFFGEGSRLTVL.

This chain joins TRBV12-3 or TRBV12-4 and TRBJ1-1; D unresolved. The CDR3 consists of 13 residues. Deletions cut 2 bases from V and 3 bases from J, with 7 bases between. Here the CDR3 reads CASSLLADTEAFF. CDR3 sequence (DNA): TGTGCCAGCAGTTTATTAGCGGACACTGAAGCTTTCTTT.

The chain recombines TRBV5-1 with TRBJ1-1; D is ambiguous. V was pared by 6 bases and J by 3 bases, with 18 bases between. The CDR3 sequence is 15 residues long. In germline, CDR1 is SGHRS, CDR2 YFSETQ. For the CDR3, the DNA is TGCGCCAGCATGCTTGGCGGCAGTGGGGACACTGAAGCTTTCTTT. It translates to CASMLGGSGDTEAFF.

The rearrangement links TRBV2 to TRBJ2-5; D perhaps matches TRBD2 (6 bases). Germline lookup yields CDR1 SNHLY and CDR2 FYNNEI. The CDR3 covers 14 residues. The V end was cut by 8 bases, the J end by 2 bases, with 15 bases between. The CDR3 reads CASVTSLAQETQYF. The CDR3 DNA follows: TGTGCCAGCGTGACAAGTCTAGCGCAAGAGACCCAGTACTTC.

The DNA of the CDR3 is TGTGCCAGTAGTTACGGGACAGGGCATAATTCACCCCTCCACTTT. Protein sequence: CASSYGTGHNSPLHF. This rearrangement joins TRBV19 to TRBJ1-6; 9 bases line up with TRBD1. Per germline, CDR1 LNHDA and CDR2 SQIVND (reference sequence). The V segment lost 5 bases and the J segment 5 bases; nucleotides outside the gene matches: 4. There are 15 residues in the CDR3.

The V and J genes are TRBV28 and TRBJ2-7, with 8 bases aligning to TRBD2. V shed 5 bases, J shed 2 bases, and the junction held 8 bases outside the gene matches. The V gene's germline CDR1 is MDHEN and CDR2 SYDVKM. CDR3 length equals 15 residues. The CDR3 DNA follows: TGTGCCAGCAGTAGCGGGGGACATGAAGCCTACGAGCAGTACTTC. It translates to CASSSGGHEAYEQYF.

V gene TRBV7-9 combines with J gene TRBJ2-1; D not resolved. CDR3 length: 10 residues. V gave up 0 bases and J gave up 16 bases, with 7 bases separating them. Germline V gives CDR1 SEHNR, CDR2 FQNEAQ (reference sequence). This chain's CDR3 is CASSLAPPFF. DNA for the CDR3: TGTGCCAGCAGCTTAGCACCACCTTTCTTC.

The chain employs TRBV12-5 and TRBJ2-5, with TRBD1 as a possible D gene (7 bases). Looked up from germline, CDR1 is LGHNT and CDR2 is FRNRAP. V lost 6 bases and J lost 1, with 12 bases in between. This CDR3 spans 14 amino acids. DNA of the CDR3: TGTGCTAGTGGCCCAGGGGGACTCCAAGAGACCCAGTACTTC. Translation gives CASGPGGLQETQYF. The variable domain in full, with the rest retrieved from reference TRBV12-5 and TRBJ2-5, is DARVTQTPRHKVTEMGQEVTMRCQPILGHNTVFWYRQTMMQGLELLAYFRNRAPLDDSGMPKDRFSAEMPDATLATLKIQPSEPRDSAVYFCASGPGGLQETQYFGPGTRLLVL.

V usage is TRBV29-1 and J usage is TRBJ1-1; 9 nucleotides agree with TRBD1. Per the germline V gene, CDR1 is SQVTM and CDR2 is ANQGSEA. With 6 bases clipped from V and 3 bases from J, the junction kept 5 bases outside the gene matches. The CDR3 sequence is 13 residues long. CDR3 region: CSVAGQGHTEAFF. The CDR3 nucleotides are TGCAGCGTAGCCGGACAGGGGCACACTGAAGCTTTCTTT. Using reference TRBV29-1 and TRBJ1-1 for the parts outside the CDR3, the full variable domain is SAVISQKPSRDICQRGTSLTIQCQVDSQVTMMFWYRQQPGQSLTLIATANQGSEATYESGFVIDKFPISRPNLTFSTLTVSNMSPEDSSIYLCSVAGQGHTEAFFGQGTRLTVV.